Presented here are 8 T cell receptor beta chains from one specimen sequenced in a study of blood T cell repertoires in COVID-19. Profiling relied on immunoSEQ multiplex PCR, and the TCRdb table lists in-frame clones only, not all of them. In the table there are tens of thousands of clones, roughly four fifths of which are singletons. Sequencing input: peripheral blood. The receptors derive from a man in his 70s with acute or convalescent COVID-19.

A few counts support this clone. The rearrangement links TRBV7-9 to TRBJ1-5, with D unresolved. Trimming cost V 1 base and J 1 base, with 8 bases left between them. The CDR3 runs to 15 residues. Germline lookup yields CDR1 SEHNR and CDR2 FQNEAQ (reference sequence). Here the CDR3 DNA reads TGTGCCAGCAGCTTAGGGTCCCAGAGCAATCAGCCCCAGCATTTT. This codes for CASSLGSQSNQPQHF.

This rearrangement joins TRBV20-1 to TRBJ2-7; 7 nucleotides agree with TRBD2. In germline, CDR1 is DFQATT, CDR2 SNEGSKA (reference sequence). CDR3 length: 14 residues. V trimming: 3 bases; J trimming: 0 bases; junction bases outside the gene matches: 5. The CDR3 DNA sequence: TGCAGTGCTAGTATTCCTAGCGGCTCCTACGAGCAGTACTTC. This translates into CSASIPSGSYEQYF.

J is TRBJ2-5 and V is TRBV4-1; D is possibly TRBD2 (7 bases). Germline V gives CDR1 MGHRA, CDR2 YSYEKL. CDR3 length: 16 residues. Trimming took 4 bases from V and 5 from J, leaving 20 bases between them. CDR3 DNA sequence: TGCGCCAGCAGCCTTGGGGCAGGGGAGGGGGAGGAGACCCAGTACTTC. Protein: CASSLGAGEGEETQYF.

This clone was observed a single time. The CDR3 spells CASSDGTGSSPLHF. DNA of the CDR3: TGTGCCAGCAGTGATGGGACAGGGAGTTCACCCCTCCACTTT. This sequence joins TRBV6-4 and TRBJ1-6; the match to TRBD1 covers 9 bases. V dropped 3 bases and J dropped 9; count of bases not matched to a gene: 3. Germline V gene lookup returns CDR1 MRHNA and CDR2 SNTAGT. The CDR3 is 14 amino acids.

This clone was seen many times. V is TRBV11-2 and J is TRBJ1-5, with D tentatively TRBD1 (5 bases). The ends were cut back, 1 base at V and 4 bases at J, with 11 bases in the middle. The CDR3 consists of 15 residues. Germline loops: CDR1 SGHAT, CDR2 FQNNGV. The DNA for the CDR3 is TGTGCCAGCAGCTTAGGGGGCCAGGGTAATCAGCCCCAGCATTTT. Its translation: CASSLGGQGNQPQHF.

This clone showed up just a few times. J is TRBJ2-7 and V is TRBV6-6; a weak D match, TRBD1 (5 bases). Deletions cut 5 bases from V and 2 bases from J, with 13 bases between. The CDR3 spans 14 residues. Per the germline V gene, CDR1 is MNHNY and CDR2 is SVGAGI (reference sequence). The chain's CDR3 is CASSRHQGAYEQYF. CDR3 DNA sequence: TGTGCCAGCAGTCGGCATCAGGGTGCCTACGAGCAGTACTTC.

The chain links TRBV5-1 to TRBJ1-4; 7 bases fit TRBD1. This CDR3 is 14 amino acids long. Trimming removed 4 bases from V and 8 bases from J; junction bases left unmatched: 8. Germline V gene sequence: CDR1 SGHRS, CDR2 YFSETQ. CDR3 region: CASSQQGYKEKLFF. The CDR3 nucleotides are TGCGCCAGCAGCCAACAGGGGTATAAAGAAAAACTGTTTTTT.

The chain joins TRBV5-6 to TRBJ2-3; D is perhaps TRBD2 (5 bases). The V gene lost 0 bases and the J gene lost 0 bases, with 8 bases spanning the gap. The germline gives CDR1 SGHDT, CDR2 YYEEEE. This CDR3 region has 15 residues. The CDR3 reads CASSLGEYSTDTQYF. CDR3 DNA sequence: TGTGCCAGCAGCTTGGGGGAGTATAGCACAGATACGCAGTATTTT.